Sequencing of this TCR beta chain was carried out in a study of cytomegalovirus exposure and HLA in healthy donors. TCRdb keeps only in-frame clones here, not all; method: immunoSEQ multiplex PCR. Of 250,000 to 400,000 clones listed, 88% are singletons. The CDR3 is 14 residues long. The J segment lost 3 bases and the V segment lost 6 bases, leaving 8 bases of the junction unmatched. Germline CDR1 and CDR2: MNHEY and SVGAGI. This clonotype was sampled from a man aged 25 to 40 in good health and CMV-seronegative. The material sequenced was PBMCs. V gene TRBV6-5 combines with J gene TRBJ2-7, with 7 bases aligning to TRBD1. DNA for the CDR3: TGTGCCAGCAGAACCGGGACAGAATACTACGAGCAGTACTTC. Its protein is CASRTGTEYYEQYF.